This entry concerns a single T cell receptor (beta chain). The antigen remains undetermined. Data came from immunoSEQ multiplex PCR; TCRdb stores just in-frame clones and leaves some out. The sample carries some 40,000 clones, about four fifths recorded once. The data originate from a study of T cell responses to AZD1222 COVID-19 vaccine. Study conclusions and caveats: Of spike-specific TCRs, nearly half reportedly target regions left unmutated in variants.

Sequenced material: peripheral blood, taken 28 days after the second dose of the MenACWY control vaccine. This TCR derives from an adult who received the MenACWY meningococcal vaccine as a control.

The CDR3 is CASSVARDNSPLHF. The DNA of the CDR3 is TGTGCCAGCAGCGTAGCCAGAGATAATTCACCCCTCCACTTT. The chain is built from TRBV9 and TRBJ1-6, with D unresolved. The CDR3 is 14 amino acids. The V end was cut by 0 bases, the J end by 5 bases, with 6 bases between. Germline V gene lookup returns CDR1 SGDLS and CDR2 YYNGEE.